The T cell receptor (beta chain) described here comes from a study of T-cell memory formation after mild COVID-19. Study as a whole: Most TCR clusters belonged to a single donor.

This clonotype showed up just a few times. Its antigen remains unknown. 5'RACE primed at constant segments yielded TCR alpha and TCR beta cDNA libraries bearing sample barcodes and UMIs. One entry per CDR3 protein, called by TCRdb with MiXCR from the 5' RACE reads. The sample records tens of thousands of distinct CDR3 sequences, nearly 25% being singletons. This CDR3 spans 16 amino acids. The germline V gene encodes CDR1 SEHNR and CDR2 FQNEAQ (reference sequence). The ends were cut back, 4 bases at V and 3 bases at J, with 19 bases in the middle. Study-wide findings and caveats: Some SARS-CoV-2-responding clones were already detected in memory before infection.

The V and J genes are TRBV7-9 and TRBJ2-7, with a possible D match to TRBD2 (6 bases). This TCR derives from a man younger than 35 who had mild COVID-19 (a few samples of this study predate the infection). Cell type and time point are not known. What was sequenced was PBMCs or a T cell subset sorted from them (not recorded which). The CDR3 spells CASSSARSGGFYEQYF. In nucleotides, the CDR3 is TGTGCCAGCAGCTCGGCCCGCTCCGGGGGTTTCTACGAGCAGTACTTC.